These 26 T cell receptor beta chains were sequenced from one sample in a study of cytomegalovirus exposure and HLA in healthy donors. PCR was performed using 60 Vbeta and 13 Jbeta primers. Produced via immunoSEQ multiplex PCR; TCRdb's table is partial and in-frame only. The repertoire holds tens of thousands of clones, with around 86% as singletons. What was sequenced was PBMCs. The receptors originated from a female donor in good health and CMV-seronegative.

The chain has TRBV5-6 and TRBJ2-1; the D gene is possibly TRBD1 (6 bases). CDR1 is SGHDT and CDR2 is YYEEEE in the germline V gene. This CDR3 region has 16 residues. Trimming removed 4 bases from V and 4 bases from J, with 18 bases in between. The CDR3 loop is CASSASRQVVYNEQFF. As DNA, the CDR3 is TGTGCCAGCAGCGCGTCCCGACAGGTTGTATACAATGAGCAGTTCTTC.

The chain carries TRBV6-6 and TRBJ1-1; 7 positions agree with TRBD1. This CDR3 spans 13 amino acids. Germline-derived CDR1 and CDR2 are MNHNY and SVGAGI (reference sequence). Unmatched junction bases numbered 5, after V lost 7 bases and J lost 3 bases. The CDR3 DNA follows: TGTGCCAGCATCACTACAGGGGACACTGAAGCTTTCTTT. Translation: CASITTGDTEAFF.

V gene TRBV6-5 combines with J gene TRBJ2-1, with D perhaps TRBD2 (6 bases). The V gene's germline CDR1 is MNHEY and CDR2 SVGAGI. This CDR3 spans 15 amino acids. V lost 7 bases to trimming and J lost 4 bases, with 17 bases between them. In nucleotides, the CDR3 is TGTGCCAGCACCCCTCGGGGCGGGAATTACAATGAGCAGTTCTTC. Its translation: CASTPRGGNYNEQFF.

The CDR3 DNA is TGCAGCGTTACCAGGGGTCACAACACTGAAGCTTTCTTT. Translating gives CSVTRGHNTEAFF. The V gene is TRBV29-1, the J gene TRBJ1-1; tentative D call: TRBD1 (6 bases). Germline CDR1 SQVTM, CDR2 ANQGSEA. There are 13 residues in the CDR3. The V and J ends lost 5 bases and 2 bases respectively, with 12 bases between them. The entire variable domain, with the rest obtained from reference TRBV29-1 and TRBJ1-1, is as follows: SAVISQKPSRDICQRGTSLTIQCQVDSQVTMMFWYRQQPGQSLTLIATANQGSEATYESGFVIDKFPISRPNLTFSTLTVSNMSPEDSSIYLCSVTRGHNTEAFFGQGTRLTVV.

The chain recombines TRBV10-3 with TRBJ1-6; TRBD1 aligns across 7 bases. Looked up from germline, CDR1 is ENHRY and CDR2 is SYGVKD. The trim removed 6 bases at V and 7 bases at J, leaving 6 bases unmatched. This CDR3 spans 14 amino acids. DNA of the CDR3: TGTGCCATCAGAGACAGGGTTGGGAATTCACCCCTCCACTTT. This encodes CAIRDRVGNSPLHF.

Here the CDR3 reads CASSGGEGYEQYF. In DNA, the CDR3 is TGTGCCAGCAGTGGAGGGGAGGGCTACGAGCAGTACTTC. The V call is TRBV2, the J call TRBJ2-7, with 7 bases matching TRBD2. The V and J ends lost 4 bases and 3 bases, in that order; junction bases with no gene match: 3. CDR3 length equals 13 residues. Germline CDR1 reads SNHLY; CDR2 reads FYNNEI.

The V call is TRBV4-2, the J call TRBJ2-1; possible D gene TRBD2, 6 bases. The germline V gene encodes CDR1 LGHNA and CDR2 YNFKEQ. Trimming cost V 0 bases and J 4 bases, with 16 bases left between them. The CDR3 is made up of 17 amino acids. CDR3 sequence reads: CASSQEGSASVYNEQFF. The CDR3 bases are TGTGCCAGCAGCCAAGAAGGATCGGCTAGCGTATACAATGAGCAGTTCTTC.

The chain uses TRBV15 and TRBJ1-1; D unclear. Germline values: CDR1 LNHNV, CDR2 YYDKDF (reference sequence). The CDR3 sequence is 18 residues long. V lost 0 bases and J lost 1, with 18 bases in between. The CDR3 sequence is CATSRDRHTRSGNTEAFF. CDR3 DNA sequence: TGTGCCACCAGCAGAGATCGTCACACCCGGTCGGGGAACACTGAAGCTTTCTTT. Looking up the rest from reference TRBV15 and TRBJ1-1 gives the full variable domain: DAMVIQNPRYQVTQFGKPVTLSCSQTLNHNVMYWYQQKSSQAPKLLFHYYDKDFNNEADTPDNFQSRRPNTSFCFLDIRSPGLGDTAMYLCATSRDRHTRSGNTEAFFGQGTRLTVV.

This clone showed up just once. An end of the junction differs from the germline gene, which may be a read error. This CDR3 reads CSVPWGSYEQYF. For the CDR3, the DNA is TGCAGCGTGCCTTGGGGCTCCTATGAGCAGTACTTC. The chain uses TRBV29-1 and TRBJ2-7; weak D call: TRBD1 (5 bases). Germline CDR1 is SQVTM and CDR2 is ANQGSEA. The CDR3 totals 12 residues.

This chain links TRBV6-5 with TRBJ1-1; D unresolved. Germline V gene data show CDR1 as MNHEY and CDR2 as SVGAGI. V lost 5 bases and J 1 base, leaving 8 bases between the germline ends. The CDR3 has 13 amino acids. The CDR3 reads CASSVTGNTEAFF. Written as DNA, the CDR3 is TGTGCCAGCAGTGTCACCGGGAACACTGAAGCTTTCTTT.

The J gene is TRBJ1-4, the V gene TRBV5-8; 8 bases line up with TRBD1. J lost 4 bases, V lost 1 base, and 6 bases had no gene match. Germline values: CDR1 SGHTS, CDR2 YDEGEE. The CDR3 contains 16 residues. The CDR3 DNA is TGTGCCAGCAGCTTGTGGTCAGGGGGCGTTAATGAAAAACTGTTTTTT. This translates into CASSLWSGGVNEKLFF.

The V call is TRBV4-3, the J call TRBJ2-1; 10 positions agree with TRBD2. From germline, CDR1 is LGHNA and CDR2 YSLEER. The CDR3 runs to 17 residues. The V segment lost 0 bases and the J segment 0 bases; nucleotides outside the gene matches: 2. The CDR3 sequence is CASSQDPSGSSYNEQFF. Written as DNA, the CDR3 is TGCGCCAGCAGCCAAGACCCTAGCGGGAGCTCCTACAATGAGCAGTTCTTC.

V usage is TRBV10-3 and J usage is TRBJ2-3; D might be TRBD1 (6 bases). The CDR3 sequence is 15 residues long. Germline CDR1 reads ENHRY; CDR2 reads SYGVKD. V gave up 7 bases and J gave up 2 bases, with 16 bases separating them. In nucleotides, the CDR3 is TGTGCCATCAAAGACTTTGGGGGCGACACAGATACGCAGTATTTT. Translating gives CAIKDFGGDTDTQYF.

This chain joins TRBV12-5 and TRBJ1-2, with 10 nucleotides matching TRBD1. The CDR3 consists of 15 residues. J lost 7 bases, V lost 3 bases, and 8 bases had no gene match. Germline CDR1 is LGHNT and CDR2 is FRNRAP. The DNA of the CDR3 is TGTGCTAGTGGTTTCTTGACAGGGGGCGCAGGTGGCTACACCTTC. This translates into CASGFLTGGAGGYTF.

The chain carries TRBV30 and TRBJ2-2, with 12 bases lining up with TRBD2. Trimming removed 3 bases from V and 6 bases from J; junction bases left unmatched: 8. The length of the CDR3 is 16 residues. Germline CDR1 is GTSNPN and CDR2 is SVGIG (reference sequence). The CDR3 region is CAWSGNGLAGPGELFF. The CDR3 region has the DNA TGTGCCTGGAGCGGGAACGGACTAGCGGGACCCGGGGAGCTGTTTTTT.

The chain links TRBV4-1 to TRBJ2-1, with TRBD1 identical over 10 bases. Germline V CDR1 and CDR2: MGHRA, YSYEKL. Trimming removed 3 bases from V and 4 bases from J; junction bases left unmatched: 9. This CDR3 has 17 residues. The chain's CDR3 is CASSHETGTGVYNEQFF. The DNA for the CDR3 is TGCGCCAGCAGCCATGAAACCGGGACAGGGGTGTACAATGAGCAGTTCTTC.

V is TRBV7-2 and J is TRBJ2-5; D unclear. This CDR3 comprises 14 residues. The germline gives CDR1 SGHTA, CDR2 FQGNSA. V shed 5 bases and J shed 2 bases, with 12 bases lying between them. CDR3 nucleotide sequence: TGTGCCAGCAGCCCCGCCCGGGTTCAAGAGACCCAGTACTTC. This gives the protein CASSPARVQETQYF.

The V and J genes are TRBV7-8 and TRBJ2-1, with D possibly being TRBD2 (5 bases). The CDR3 contains 14 residues. The V end lost 0 bases, the J end lost 6 bases, and 9 bases lay between the germline ends. Germline V CDR1 and CDR2: SGHVS, FQNEAQ. CDR3 coding DNA: TGTGCCAGCAGCTTAGCGGGAGTAAGCAATGAGCAGTTCTTC. Translating it yields CASSLAGVSNEQFF.

The gene calls are TRBV9 and TRBJ2-5; 7 bases map to TRBD2. J gave up 5 bases and V 3 bases, and 19 bases lay outside the gene matches. The CDR3 runs 18 residues. The germline V gene has CDR1 SGDLS and CDR2 YYNGEE. DNA of the CDR3: TGTGCCAGCAGCGGGGGCGGGAGTCCTCAGCAAACCCTCGAGACCCAGTACTTC. Its protein is CASSGGGSPQQTLETQYF.

V usage is TRBV19 and J usage is TRBJ1-5; TRBD1 might be the D (5 bases). Trimming stripped 7 bases from V and 7 bases from J, with 26 bases between. This CDR3 has 17 residues. CDR1 is LNHDA and CDR2 is SQIVND in the germline V gene (reference sequence). The CDR3, as DNA: TGTGCCAGTAATTCCTCGGGGGGGGACGCTATTCAGCAGCCCCAGCATTTT. Encoded protein: CASNSSGGDAIQQPQHF.

This chain connects TRBV7-9 to TRBJ2-7, with D hard to call. Trimming cost V 6 bases and J 4 bases, with 16 bases left between them. Germline CDR1 SEHNR, CDR2 FQNEAQ (reference sequence). The CDR3 sequence is 14 residues long. The CDR3 DNA sequence: TGTGCCAGCAGTCCGACGTCCAGGCCGTACGAGCAGTACTTC. Protein sequence: CASSPTSRPYEQYF.

V and J are TRBV7-2 and TRBJ2-1; D is unclear. The CDR3 totals 12 residues. CDR1 SGHTA and CDR2 FQGNSA come from the germline V gene. With 4 bases removed from V and 7 bases from J, the gap between germline ends came to 8 bases. CDR3 nucleotide sequence: TGTGCCAGCAGCTCCGGTCTGAATGAGCAGTTCTTC. It is translated as CASSSGLNEQFF. The entire variable domain, with the rest obtained from reference TRBV7-2 and TRBJ2-1, is as follows: GAGVSQSPSNKVTEKGKDVELRCDPISGHTALYWYRQSLGQGLEFLIYFQGNSAPDKSGLPSDRFSAERTGGSVSTLTIQRTQQEDSAVYLCASSSGLNEQFFGPGTRLTVL.

J is TRBJ1-1 and V is TRBV7-3, with D possibly matching TRBD1 (5 bases). The germline V gene has CDR1 SGHTA and CDR2 FQGTGA. The CDR3 is 14 residues long. Trimming stripped 5 bases from V and 5 bases from J, with 15 bases between. The CDR3 protein is CASSTGTTGTEAFF. As DNA, the CDR3 is TGTGCCAGCAGCACCGGGACTACGGGTACTGAAGCTTTCTTT. Supplemented by reference TRBV7-3 and TRBJ1-1, the full variable domain reads GAGVSQTPSNKVTEKGKYVELRCDPISGHTALYWYRQSLGQGPEFLIYFQGTGAADDSGLPNDRFFAVRPEGSVSTLKIQRTERGDSAVYLCASSTGTTGTEAFFGQGTRLTVV.

This chain connects TRBV7-2 to TRBJ2-1; tentative D call: TRBD2 (6 bases). Germline V CDR1 and CDR2: SGHTA, FQGNSA. V was shortened by 1 base and J by 4 bases, with 17 bases between the two germline ends. CDR3 size: 17 residues. CDR3 region: CASSLEPPGLQYNEQFF. The CDR3 bases are TGTGCCAGCAGCTTAGAGCCCCCGGGACTTCAATACAATGAGCAGTTCTTC.

The V and J genes are TRBV5-1 and TRBJ1-4; 7 nucleotides match TRBD1. Losses at the gene ends were 4 bases for V and 5 bases for J; bases not matched to a gene: 8. This CDR3 is 15 amino acids long. Germline loops: CDR1 SGHRS, CDR2 YFSETQ. The CDR3 coding sequence is TGCGCCAGCAGCGGTCAGGGACAGCTGAATGAAAAACTGTTTTTT. Translating gives CASSGQGQLNEKLFF.

This chain connects TRBV4-1 to TRBJ2-1; TRBD2 might be the D (5 bases). Trimming shortened V by 1 base and J by 6 bases, and 7 bases separated the two germline ends. The CDR3 consists of 13 residues. Germline V gene data show CDR1 as MGHRA and CDR2 as YSYEKL. CDR3 residues: CASSQGGSNEQFF. The CDR3 nucleotides read TGCGCCAGCAGCCAAGGAGGGAGCAATGAGCAGTTCTTC.